The T cell receptor (beta chain) under discussion was sequenced for a study of cytomegalovirus exposure and HLA in healthy donors (dated by TCRdb to the late 2010s). Background on the whole study: An earlier analysis of several hundred of the donors reported 250 to 300 Gb of sequence data and around 120 million unique TCR beta sequences from roughly 200 million T cells. Approximately 300 gigabases of sequencing data and tens of millions of unique TCR sequences were included in an early release covering around 650 HLA-typed donors. The genetic ancestry cluster associated with self-reported Caucasian donors included approximately 85% of the approximately 400 genotyped donors. The study aimed to test whether signatures of past pathogen exposure could be identified by cataloging public T cell receptors. Using immunosequencing, the study profiled T cell repertoires from about 610 subjects and related those repertoires to cytomegalovirus serostatus. In addition to the first cohort of 650 to 750 subjects, a separate validation cohort of over 90 different subjects was used. To predict cytomegalovirus infection status, the study brought together high-throughput TCR immunosequencing, statistical association of individual TCRs with disease status, and machine learning. To study patterns of TCR occurrence, a later analysis re-analyzed previously published TCR beta repertoires from 700 or so donors and added high-resolution HLA genotyping. Rather than using new phenotypic data, the later analysis identified candidate immune exposures from TCR beta sequences and from how often those sequences occurred across donors. In an earlier analysis of a few hundred of the donors, high-throughput TCR beta sequencing was used to judge whether each TCR beta V gene segment behaved as functional or pseudogenic. Donor age, sex, ethnicity and CMV serostatus were compiled alongside the repertoire data. Genome-wide SNP genotypes for about 55% of the roughly 670 donors were used in a later genetic analysis, which treated that subset as a discovery cohort. Every discovery cohort repertoire had been produced on one sequencing platform. HLA typing covered class I and class II loci at four-digit resolution. The number of typed donors differed by locus: roughly 629-640 for A, B, C, DRB1 and DQB1; about 520 for DQA1; approximately 600 for DPA1; and about 470 for DPB1. Roughly five DR-DQ haplotypes were handled as single units for association and clustering because linkage in the cohort was strong. Among around 400 genotyped donors of the cohort, an average of 235,054 unique TCR beta nucleotide sequences were sequenced per donor, 15% to 20% of them non-productive. On the study overall, not on this receptor specifically: A further reported finding was that TCR beta sequences accurately predicted the HLA-A and HLA-B alleles for most subjects in the first cohort. Most CMV-associated TCR beta chains appeared to be HLA-restricted in a later analysis, and the HLA associations seemed to be driven largely by CMV exposure. In a later analysis, HLA-associated TCR beta chains showed more clonal expansion and lower generation probabilities than non-associated chains that were equally common. Most TCR sequences were seen in very few donors, while some public TCRs were found in many individuals. The study listed 150 to 200 TCR beta chains as associated with cytomegalovirus. Strong co-occurrence of HLA alleles, especially DR and DQ, made assigning TCR associations to individual alleles difficult. The earlier analysis of nearly 600 of the donors excluded 15 to 20 rarely observed V segments, including chromosome 9 orphons, because counts were too low. The only immune exposure information available for the cohort was CMV serostatus. A later analysis reported that several top co-occurrence clusters appeared linked to parvovirus B19, influenza, CMV and Epstein-Barr virus. The sequencing pipeline was judged likely to have produced a cluster of highly shared sequence variants as a technical artifact. Broadly in line with IMGT annotations, most TCR beta V segments showed up in productive rearrangements about 90% or about 30% of the time in an earlier analysis of several hundred of the donors. V-gene and J-gene trimming of TCR beta chains was associated with a missense DCLRE1C variant in a later genetic analysis, and the association was replicated in an independent cohort. In vitro tests confirmed that a few of the cytomegalovirus-associated TCR beta chains recognize cytomegalovirus antigens. Linkage disequilibrium might explain the correlated functional status among segregating V segments, but an unknown experimental factor could not be ruled out. In a later analysis, 16,951 TCR beta sequences were associated with specific HLA alleles at a false discovery rate of 0.05. Roughly uniform sequencing depth across donors was assumed in presence/absence analyses, although this assumption may not hold. The 87-base-pair reads could not distinguish some IMGT-functional V segments, including TRBV6-2 and TRBV6-3, so those segments were excluded. This cohort had only TCR beta chains sequenced, and the lack of alpha or paired-chain data limited which features could be detected. Because HLA typing was unavailable for some donors at each locus, only the typed subset was used in association tests. The authors suggested that the approach could potentially be generalized to other disease states and immunological phenotypes. According to a later analysis, TCR association rates differed among HLA loci, with DRB1 alleles showing the most associated TCRs and HLA-C alleles showing the fewest. Cytomegalovirus status was reported to be diagnosed by the classifier with high specificity and sensitivity in both the original and validation cohorts. A later genetic analysis reported fewer N-insertions in productive TCRs among donors in an Asian-associated ancestry cluster than the roughly 720-donor mean.

This clone was observed a few times. It has no known antigen specificity. No base qualities exist here, and no much larger clone lies one base off it. The cohort consisted of more than 650 healthy bone marrow donors. All cohort members were sampled while nominally healthy, although unrecorded immune exposures were likely present. The donor tested CMV seronegative and was one of the 352 seronegative cohort members. A peripheral blood sample was collected from each donor, and TCR beta sequencing was performed on peripheral blood mononuclear cells. The Qiagen DNeasy Blood Extraction Kit was used to extract genomic DNA from the blood cell samples. Relative to germline, V is missing 6 bases and J is missing 6 bases, with 10 bases of the junction outside any gene match. For CDR1 and CDR2, the germline V gene lists ENHRY and SYGVKD. The CDR3 goes from the cysteine to the phenylalanine over 15 residues. The CDR3 DNA has 45 bases and is translated from base 1.

Receptor amplification or capture employed the immunoSEQ multiplex PCR assay. For the multiplex PCR, a mixture combining 60 forward primers for TCR Vbeta segments and 13 reverse primers for TCR Jbeta segments was used. The CDR3 region of rearranged TCR beta genes was amplified from genomic DNA with a multiplex PCR assay. Amplified TCR beta libraries were sequenced as 87-base-pair reads on the Illumina HiSeq System. The authors' pipeline ran thus. Across the 700 or so repertoires, a later analysis counted roughly 77 million unique TCR beta chains, some 11 million of which were shared by at least two donors. Raw reads were error-corrected and collapsed into unique sequences by a nearest-neighbor algorithm in which closely related sequences were merged to remove PCR and sequencing errors. Alignment of CDR3 sequences to IMGT reference sequences was used to assign V, D and J gene segments. Each retained sequence needed at least a six-nucleotide match to both a V gene segment and a J gene segment. Rearrangements were classified as productive when the CDR3 lacked stop codons and remained in frame with V and J, and all other rearrangements were classified as non-productive. Following IMGT convention, CDR3 was defined as the stretch from the second conserved V-encoded cysteine up to the conserved J-encoded phenylalanine. Sequences without an unambiguous match to a single V gene segment were excluded from the earlier analysis of several hundred of the donors. An earlier analysis of several hundred of the donors called V segments functional above 56.7% productive rearrangements and segregating when the between-donor standard deviation exceeded 5%. To diagnose cytomegalovirus status from the catalog of TCR beta chain sequences, a statistical classification framework was built. A later analysis assigned V and J genes by comparing TCR nucleotide sequences with IMGT/GENE-DB human TR gene sequences. The TCRdist pipeline was used in a later analysis to assign CDR3 sequences and most-parsimonious VDJ recombination scenarios. A later analysis defined each TCR beta chain by its CDR3 amino acid sequence plus V-gene family, and excluded reads lacking a unique V-gene family. A later analysis removed 450 to 600 highly shared, low-generation-probability nucleotide sequences to deal with suspected cross-contamination and a sequencing artifact. In a later analysis, a clonal expansion index was calculated for each public chain from normalized within-repertoire ranks of inferred template counts. In a later analysis, generation probabilities were computed using a VDJ recombination model fitted to out-of-frame rearrangements, and the results were checked against IGoR. Hypergeometric tests were used in a later analysis to score TCR-TCR, TCR-HLA and TCR-CMV co-occurrence, with a repertoire-size bias correction applied to the TCR pairs. In a later analysis, false discovery rates were estimated by permuting HLA or CMV assignments 20 times. In a later analysis, co-occurring TCRs were grouped using DBSCAN, with TCRdist sequence similarity added in when clustering inside HLA-allele-positive subsets. For co-occurrence clustering, repertoires with fewer than 30,000 or more than 120,000 public chains were excluded, along with a handful of repertoires with anomalous nucleotide sharing. TCRdb stores this immuneACCESS table with in-frame sequences only. Part of the clones is absent; in the studies checked, under half of the shortfall reflects unresolved V genes, and no reason is known for the rest. The D gene and trimming were derived from the DNA, and the V and J assignments and clone size from that table. The sample has over 30,000 clones on record, roughly 88% of them singletons. The top ten clones comprise around 3.6% of the sample.

Sequencing was done on a sample of PBMCs. Recombination linked TRBV10-3 to TRBJ1-5, with 8 bases aligning to TRBD1. The sequence came from a woman in her late teens or twenties in good health and CMV-seronegative. The CDR3 sequence is CAISKDRGSGQPQHF. The base sequence is TGTGCCATCAGCAAAGACAGGGGCTCGGGTCAGCCCCAGCATTTT.